The T cell receptor beta chain under discussion was sequenced for a study of blood T cell repertoires in COVID-19. Germline CDR1 is SGHDT and CDR2 is YYEEEE. V gave up 3 bases and J gave up 4 bases, with 16 bases separating them. The CDR3 spans 15 residues. Generated by immunoSEQ multiplex PCR, the TCRdb table keeps only in-frame clones and is missing some. Of approximately 250,000 clones listed, around four fifths are singletons. The V gene is TRBV5-6, the J gene TRBJ2-5; weak D call: TRBD2 (7 bases). The receptor was isolated from a woman in her fifties or sixties with active or convalescent COVID-19. Sequencing input: peripheral blood. CDR3 nucleotide sequence: TGTGCCAGCAGCTCGCCCGGGGGGCGCGGAGAGACCCAGTACTTC. Amino acids: CASSSPGGRGETQYF. Complete variable domain (other parts from reference TRBV5-6 and TRBJ2-5): DAGVTQSPTHLIKTRGQQVTLRCSPKSGHDTVSWYQQALGQGPQFIFQYYEEEERQRGNFPDRFSGHQFPNYSSELNVNALLLGDSALYLCASSSPGGRGETQYFGPGTRLLVL.